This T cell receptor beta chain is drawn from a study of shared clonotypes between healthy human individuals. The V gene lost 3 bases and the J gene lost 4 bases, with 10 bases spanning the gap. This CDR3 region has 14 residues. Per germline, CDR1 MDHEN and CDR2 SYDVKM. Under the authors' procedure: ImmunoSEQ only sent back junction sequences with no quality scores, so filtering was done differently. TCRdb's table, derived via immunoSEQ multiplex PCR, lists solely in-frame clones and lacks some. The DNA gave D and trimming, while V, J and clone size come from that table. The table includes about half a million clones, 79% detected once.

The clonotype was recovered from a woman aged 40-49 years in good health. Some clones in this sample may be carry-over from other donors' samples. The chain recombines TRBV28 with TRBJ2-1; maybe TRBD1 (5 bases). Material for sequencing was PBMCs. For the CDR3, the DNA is TGTGCCAGCAGTTTTGGCAGGGAATACAATGAGCAGTTCTTC. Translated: CASSFGREYNEQFF.